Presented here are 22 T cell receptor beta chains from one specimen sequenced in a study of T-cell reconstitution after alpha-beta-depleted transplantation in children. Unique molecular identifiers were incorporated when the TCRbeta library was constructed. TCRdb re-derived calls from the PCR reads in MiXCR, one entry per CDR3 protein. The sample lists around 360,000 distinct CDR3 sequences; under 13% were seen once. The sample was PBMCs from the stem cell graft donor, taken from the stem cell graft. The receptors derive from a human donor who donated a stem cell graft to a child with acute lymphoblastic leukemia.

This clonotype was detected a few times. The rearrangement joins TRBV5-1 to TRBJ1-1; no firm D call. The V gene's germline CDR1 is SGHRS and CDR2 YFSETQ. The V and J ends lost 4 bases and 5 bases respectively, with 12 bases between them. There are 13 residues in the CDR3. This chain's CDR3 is CASSPPELTEAFF. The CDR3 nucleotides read TGCGCCAGCAGCCCCCCCGAGCTAACTGAAGCTTTCTTT. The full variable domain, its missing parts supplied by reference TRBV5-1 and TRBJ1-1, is KAGVTQTPRYLIKTRGQQVTLSCSPISGHRSVSWYQQTPGQGLQFLFEYFSETQRNKGNFPGRFSGRQFSNSRSEMNVSTLELGDSALYLCASSPPELTEAFFGQGTRLTVV.

The CDR3 here is CAIRDRSNQPQHF. The DNA for the CDR3 is TGTGCCATCAGAGACAGGTCAAATCAGCCCCAGCATTTT. The chain employs TRBV10-3 and TRBJ1-5; D may be TRBD1 (6 bases). V was clipped by 6 bases and J by 4 bases, with 10 bases between them. Per germline, CDR1 ENHRY and CDR2 SYGVKD. This CDR3 is built from 13 residues.

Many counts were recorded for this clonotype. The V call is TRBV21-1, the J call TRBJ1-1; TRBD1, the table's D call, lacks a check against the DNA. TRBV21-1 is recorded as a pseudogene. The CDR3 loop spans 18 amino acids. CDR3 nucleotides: TGTGCCAGCAGCAGTTCCGCCGGGACAGGGGGCACGGTGTCTGAAGCTTTCTTT. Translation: CASSSSAGTGGTVSEAFF.

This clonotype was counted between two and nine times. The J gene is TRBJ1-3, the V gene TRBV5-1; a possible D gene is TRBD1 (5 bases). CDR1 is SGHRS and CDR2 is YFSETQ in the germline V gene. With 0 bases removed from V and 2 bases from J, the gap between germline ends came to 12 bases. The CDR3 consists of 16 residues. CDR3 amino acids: CASSLDTGRTGNTIYF. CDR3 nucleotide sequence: TGCGCCAGCAGCTTGGACACGGGGCGAACTGGAAACACCATATATTTT.

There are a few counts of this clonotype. CDR3 in amino acids: CSARQSNTEAFF. For the CDR3, the DNA is TGCAGTGCTAGACAGTCGAACACTGAAGCTTTCTTT. The gene calls are TRBV20-1 and TRBJ1-1, with D unresolved. Germline V gene lookup returns CDR1 DFQATT and CDR2 SNEGSKA (reference sequence). V was trimmed by 2 bases and J by 1 base, leaving 5 bases between them. The CDR3 is 12 amino acids.

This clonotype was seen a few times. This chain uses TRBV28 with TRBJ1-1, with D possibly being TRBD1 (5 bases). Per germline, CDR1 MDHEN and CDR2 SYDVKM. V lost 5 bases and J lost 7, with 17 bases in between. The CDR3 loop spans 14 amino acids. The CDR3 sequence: CASSPTGAGSEAFF. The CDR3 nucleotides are TGTGCCAGCAGTCCGACCGGGGCCGGGAGTGAAGCTTTCTTT.

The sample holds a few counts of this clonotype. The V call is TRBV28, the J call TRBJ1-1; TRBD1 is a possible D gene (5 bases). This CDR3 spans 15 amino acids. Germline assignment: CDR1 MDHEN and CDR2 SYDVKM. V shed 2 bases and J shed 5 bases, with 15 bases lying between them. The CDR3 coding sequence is TGTGCCAGCAGTTTAAAGCCCCAATGGGGGACTGAAGCTTTCTTT. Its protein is CASSLKPQWGTEAFF.

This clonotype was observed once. CDR3 nucleotide sequence: TGTGCCACCAGTGATTCGACTAGCGGGACCTCCTACAATGAGCAGTTCTTC. This codes for CATSDSTSGTSYNEQFF. The rearrangement links TRBV24-1 to TRBJ2-1; 11 bases match TRBD2. The CDR3 spans 17 residues. Germline V gene data show CDR1 as KGHDR and CDR2 as SFDVKD. V lost 2 bases to trimming and J lost 0 bases; unmatched junction nucleotides: 2.

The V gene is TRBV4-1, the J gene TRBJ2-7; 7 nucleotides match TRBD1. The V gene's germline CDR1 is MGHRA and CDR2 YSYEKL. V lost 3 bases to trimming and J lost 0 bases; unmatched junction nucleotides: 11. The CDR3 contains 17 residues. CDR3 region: CASSQWTERTGSYEQYF. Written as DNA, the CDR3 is TGCGCCAGCAGCCAGTGGACCGAGAGGACAGGCTCCTACGAGCAGTACTTC.

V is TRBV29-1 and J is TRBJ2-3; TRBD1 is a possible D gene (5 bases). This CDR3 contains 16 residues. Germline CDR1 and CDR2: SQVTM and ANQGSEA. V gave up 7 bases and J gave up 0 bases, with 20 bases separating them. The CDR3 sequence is CSAPSSQGQSTDTQYF. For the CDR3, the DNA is TGCAGCGCCCCCAGCAGTCAGGGTCAAAGCACAGATACGCAGTATTTT.

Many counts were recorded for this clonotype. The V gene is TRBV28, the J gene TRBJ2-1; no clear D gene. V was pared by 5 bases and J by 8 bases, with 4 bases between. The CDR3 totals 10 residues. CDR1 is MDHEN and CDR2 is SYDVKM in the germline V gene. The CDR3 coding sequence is TGTGCCAGCAGTACCGATGAGCAGTTCTTC. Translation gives CASSTDEQFF.

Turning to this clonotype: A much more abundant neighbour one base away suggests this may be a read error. This CDR3 reads CASRDRTRGNSPLHF. Written as DNA, the CDR3 is TGTGCCAGCAGAGATCGGACACGGGGAAATTCACCCCTCCACTTT. The rearrangement uses TRBV6-1 and TRBJ1-6; TRBD1 might be the D (5 bases). CDR1 and CDR2 (germline): MNHNS, SASEGT. V shed 6 bases and J shed 7 bases, with 16 bases lying between them. CDR3 size: 15 residues.

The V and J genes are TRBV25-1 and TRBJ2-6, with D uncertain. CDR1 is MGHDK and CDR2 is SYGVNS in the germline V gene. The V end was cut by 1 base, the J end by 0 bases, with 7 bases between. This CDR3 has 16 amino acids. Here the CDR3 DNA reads TGTGCCAGCAGTGAATCGCGGCCCTCTGGGGCCAACGTCCTGACTTTC. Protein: CASSESRPSGANVLTF.

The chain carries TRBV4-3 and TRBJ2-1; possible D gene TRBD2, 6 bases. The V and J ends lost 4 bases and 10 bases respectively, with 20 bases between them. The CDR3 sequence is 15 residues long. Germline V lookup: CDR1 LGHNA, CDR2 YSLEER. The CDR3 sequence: CASSPLARGPHEQFF. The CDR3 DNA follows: TGCGCCAGCAGCCCCCTAGCGCGGGGCCCCCACGAGCAGTTCTTC.

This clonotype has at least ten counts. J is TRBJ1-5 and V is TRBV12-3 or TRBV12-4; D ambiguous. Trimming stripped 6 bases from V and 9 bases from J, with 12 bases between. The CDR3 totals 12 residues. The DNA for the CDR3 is TGTGCCAGCAGCTTTCGGCTAGGGCCCCAGCATTTT. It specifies CASSFRLGPQHF.

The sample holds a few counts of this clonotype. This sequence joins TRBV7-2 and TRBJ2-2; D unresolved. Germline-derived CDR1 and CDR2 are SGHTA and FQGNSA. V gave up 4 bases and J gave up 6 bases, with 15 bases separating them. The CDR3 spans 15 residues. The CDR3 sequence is CASSSRTNQAGELFF. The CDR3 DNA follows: TGTGCCAGCAGCTCCCGGACGAATCAGGCCGGGGAGCTGTTTTTT. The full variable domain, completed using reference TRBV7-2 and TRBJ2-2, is GAGVSQSPSNKVTEKGKDVELRCDPISGHTALYWYRQSLGQGLEFLIYFQGNSAPDKSGLPSDRFSAERTGGSVSTLTIQRTQQEDSAVYLCASSSRTNQAGELFFGEGSRLTVL.

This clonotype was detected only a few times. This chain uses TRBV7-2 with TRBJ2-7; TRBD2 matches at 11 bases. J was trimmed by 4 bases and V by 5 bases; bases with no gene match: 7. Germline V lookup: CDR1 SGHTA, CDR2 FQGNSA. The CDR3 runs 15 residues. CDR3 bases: TGTGCCAGCAGCGCGACCTTAGCGGGAGGGTACGAGCAGTACTTC. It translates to CASSATLAGGYEQYF.

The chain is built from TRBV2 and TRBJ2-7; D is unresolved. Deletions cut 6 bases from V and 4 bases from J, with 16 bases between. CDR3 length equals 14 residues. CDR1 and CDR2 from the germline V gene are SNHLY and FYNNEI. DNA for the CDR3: TGTGCCAGCAGGACTCTTGGATCCTTTTACGAGCAGTACTTC. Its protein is CASRTLGSFYEQYF.

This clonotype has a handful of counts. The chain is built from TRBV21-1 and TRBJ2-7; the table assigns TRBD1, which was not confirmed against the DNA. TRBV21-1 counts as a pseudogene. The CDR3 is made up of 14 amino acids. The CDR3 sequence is CASSRHEGGYEQYF. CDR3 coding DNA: TGTGCCAGCAGCCGTCACGAAGGGGGCTACGAGCAGTACTTC.

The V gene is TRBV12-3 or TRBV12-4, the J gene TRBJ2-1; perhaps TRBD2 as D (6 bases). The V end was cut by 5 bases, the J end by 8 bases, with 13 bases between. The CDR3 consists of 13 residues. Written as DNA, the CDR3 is TGTGCCAGCAGTAGGTGGGGGGACTATGAGCAGTTCTTC. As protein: CASSRWGDYEQFF.

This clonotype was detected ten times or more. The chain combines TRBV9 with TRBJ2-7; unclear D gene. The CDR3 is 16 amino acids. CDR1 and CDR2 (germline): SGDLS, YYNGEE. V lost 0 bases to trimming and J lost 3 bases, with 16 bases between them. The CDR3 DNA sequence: TGTGCCAGCAGCGTAGGTGGATTAGCAGAAGGCTACGAGCAGTACTTC. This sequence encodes CASSVGGLAEGYEQYF.

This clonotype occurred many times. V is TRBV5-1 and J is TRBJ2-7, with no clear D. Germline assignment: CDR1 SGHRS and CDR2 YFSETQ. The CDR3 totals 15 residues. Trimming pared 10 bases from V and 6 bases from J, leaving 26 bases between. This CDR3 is CACKSNLGRSGEQYF. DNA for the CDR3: TGCGCCTGCAAAAGTAACTTAGGACGGTCCGGCGAGCAGTACTTC.